This T cell receptor beta chain was profiled in a study of T cells in Graves' hyperthyroidism and ophthalmopathy. Study results and limitations: Patients with ophthalmopathy were separated from those with stable hyperthyroidism by a 13 V-J model.

RNA transcripts served as the template for amplifying TCR beta CDR3 regions. The HTBI primer set was used in a first-round RT-PCR of the TCR CDR3. TCRdb re-derived calls from the multiplex PCR reads in MiXCR, one entry per CDR3 protein. This sample has a few hundred thousand distinct CDR3 sequences, with 12% to 15% found just once. Individuals with ophthalmopathy presented a Clinical Activity Score of at least 3, a NOSPECS grade of at least 4 and a duration under 3 months. Pregnant or lactating patients were excluded, as were those with uncontrolled infection or other autoimmune disease. Extraction of PBMCs used more than 8.5 ml of fresh peripheral blood. As for this clonotype: Its antigen is not known.

Material: blood. This clonotype was sampled from a woman in her thirties or forties with Graves' ophthalmopathy.

In nucleotides, the CDR3 is TGTGCCAGCAGTTACACGCCCCGGGAAGCTAATGAAAAACTGTTTTTT. As protein: CASSYTPREANEKLFF. The chain couples TRBV6-6 to TRBJ1-4; D gene uncertain. Germline V lookup: CDR1 MNHNY, CDR2 SVGAGI (reference sequence). This CDR3 spans 16 amino acids. Between the trimmed V and J ends, which lost 2 bases and 3 bases, there was a span of 13 bases.